These 10 T cell receptor beta chains share one sample of origin, sequenced in a study of blood T cell repertoires in COVID-19. Profiled with immunoSEQ multiplex PCR; TCRdb holds only in-frame clones, not every one. Counted here are about 250,000 clones, roughly 84% occurring once; the ten biggest clones make up around 4.1%. Sequenced material: peripheral blood. The source of these receptors is a woman aged 40 to 50 with active or convalescent COVID-19.

This clone was counted only a few times. Other nucleotide sequences from this sample produce the same CDR3. This sequence joins TRBV10-3 and TRBJ1-1; 7 bases agree with TRBD1. The CDR3 sequence is 13 residues long. Trimming at V came to 6 bases and at J to 5 bases, leaving 6 bases not matched to a gene. Germline V gene data show CDR1 as ENHRY and CDR2 as SYGVKD. The CDR3 region has the DNA TGTGCCATCAGCCCGACAGGGATTACTGAAGCTTTCTTT. It specifies CAISPTGITEAFF.

This rearrangement joins TRBV3-1 (or the pseudogene TRBV3-2) to TRBJ1-2; unclear D gene. This CDR3 has 11 residues. Trimming removed 2 bases at V and 4 bases at J, with 2 bases between. CDR1 LGHDT and CDR2 YNNKEL come from the germline V gene (reference sequence). CDR3 protein: CASSQLYGYTF. The CDR3 nucleotides are TGTGCCAGCAGCCAACTCTATGGCTACACCTTC.

This rearrangement joins TRBV7-9 to TRBJ2-1; 7 bases map to TRBD2. Germline CDR1 reads SEHNR; CDR2 reads FQNEAQ (reference sequence). There are 16 residues in the CDR3. V dropped 0 bases and J dropped 8; count of bases not matched to a gene: 10. The DNA of the CDR3 is TGTGCCAGCAGCTTAGCAATTCTGGCGGGGGACGATGAGCAGTTCTTC. It yields the protein CASSLAILAGDDEQFF. Full variable domain (outside the CDR3, taken from reference TRBV7-9 and TRBJ2-1): DTGVSQNPRHKITKRGQNVTFRCDPISEHNRLYWYRQTLGQGPEFLTYFQNEAQLEKSRLLSDRFSAERPKGSFSTLEIQRTEQGDSAMYLCASSLAILAGDDEQFFGPGTRLTVL.

This clone was detected only a few times. The chain recombines TRBV6-5 with TRBJ1-2, with D maybe TRBD1 (6 bases). Trimming stripped 4 bases from V and 0 bases from J, with 12 bases between. Germline V gene sequence: CDR1 MNHEY, CDR2 SVGAGI. The CDR3 has 15 amino acids. The CDR3 DNA is TGTGCCAGCAGTTCCACAGGGCCCGCTAACTATGGCTACACCTTC. Amino acids: CASSSTGPANYGYTF.

This chain connects TRBV5-4 to TRBJ1-1; D ambiguous. Trimming removed 0 bases at V and 1 base at J, with 7 bases between. This CDR3 is 14 amino acids long. Germline values: CDR1 SGHNT, CDR2 YYREEE (reference sequence). This CDR3 reads CASSLGGRNTEAFF. The CDR3 coding sequence is TGTGCCAGCAGCTTGGGCGGGAGGAACACTGAAGCTTTCTTT.

V is TRBV5-1 and J is TRBJ1-1, with TRBD1 matching over 8 bases. The trim removed 3 bases at V and 11 bases at J, leaving 15 bases unmatched. This CDR3 spans 15 amino acids. CDR1 SGHRS and CDR2 YFSETQ come from the germline V gene. CDR3 sequence reads: CASSSDGTGVERAFF. CDR3 bases: TGCGCCAGCAGCTCGGACGGGACAGGCGTCGAGAGGGCTTTCTTT.

The CDR3 DNA reads TGTGCCACCAGTGACTTCGGTGGGACAGGGCTTGAAAAACTGTTTTTT. Its translation: CATSDFGGTGLEKLFF. The chain is built from TRBV24-1 and TRBJ1-4; 9 bases line up with TRBD1. Germline V gives CDR1 KGHDR, CDR2 SFDVKD. There are 16 residues in the CDR3. The V gene end was trimmed by 4 bases and the J gene end by 7 bases; junction bases not matched to a gene: 9.

The CDR3 coding sequence is TGTGCCAGCAGCCTTGACGGGAGCACAGATACGCAGTATTTT. Its protein product is CASSLDGSTDTQYF. The chain employs TRBV5-4 and TRBJ2-3, with D unresolved. V was pared by 4 bases and J by 0 bases, with 9 bases between. This CDR3 has 14 amino acids. Germline V gene sequence: CDR1 SGHNT, CDR2 YYREEE (reference sequence).

The CDR3 nucleotides read TGTGCCAGCAGCTTCCGGAACTATGGCTACACCTTC. Its protein is CASSFRNYGYTF. The genes are TRBV7-8 and TRBJ1-2; D remains unclear. There are 12 residues in the CDR3. V dropped 3 bases and J dropped 2 bases, with 4 bases sitting between them. CDR1 SGHVS and CDR2 FQNEAQ come from the germline V gene.

This clone was seen once. One end of the junction is discordant with germline, which a read error may explain. The genes are TRBV7-7 and TRBJ2-5; 9 bases match TRBD1. The CDR3 contains 15 residues. Per germline, CDR1 SSHAT and CDR2 FNYEAQ (reference sequence). The CDR3 here is CASSSGQGLQETQYF. Here the CDR3 DNA reads TGTGCTAGCAGCTCGGGACAGGGATTACAAGAGACCCAGTACTTC. Combining the CDR3 with reference TRBV7-7 and TRBJ2-5 gives the whole variable domain GAGVSQSPRYKVTKRGQDVTLRCDPISSHATLYWYQQALGQGPEFLTYFNYEAQPDKSGLPSDRFSAERPEGSISTLTIQRTEQRDSAMYRCASSSGQGLQETQYFGPGTRLLVL.